These 25 T cell receptor beta chains came from one sample sequenced in a study of T cells in Graves' hyperthyroidism and ophthalmopathy. Regions amplified from RNA transcripts were the TCR beta CDR3 regions. First-round RT-PCR targeting the TCR CDR3 was performed with the HTBI primer set. TCRdb reanalysed the multiplex PCR reads using MiXCR and keeps one entry per CDR3 protein. The sample includes about 420,000 distinct CDR3 sequences, 15% to 18% of them seen just once. Sequencing was done on a sample of blood. The source of these receptors is a woman between 18 and 30 years old with Graves' hyperthyroidism.

This clonotype was counted ten times or more. The chain employs TRBV11-2 and TRBJ2-7; D is ambiguous. Germline CDR1 is SGHAT and CDR2 is FQNNGV. Trimming took 0 bases from V and 2 from J, leaving 14 bases between them. This CDR3 has 16 amino acids. CDR3 protein: CASSLDLVVSTYEQYF. The CDR3 nucleotides read TGTGCCAGCAGCTTAGATCTAGTAGTAAGTACCTACGAGCAGTACTTC. The complete variable domain, with remaining parts taken from reference TRBV11-2 and TRBJ2-7, reads EAGVAQSPRYKIIEKRQSVAFWCNPISGHATLYWYQQILGQGPKLLIQFQNNGVVDDSQLPKDRFSAERLKGVDSTLKIQPAKLEDSAVYLCASSLDLVVSTYEQYFGPGTRLTVT.

Many counts were recorded for this clonotype. The CDR3: CAWSPPRGAYEKLFF. The CDR3 nucleotides read TGTGCCTGGAGTCCTCCTCGGGGGGCTTACGAAAAACTGTTTTTT. The chain uses TRBV30 and TRBJ1-4; TRBD1 might be the D (6 bases). With 2 bases removed from V and 8 bases from J, the gap between germline ends came to 18 bases. The CDR3 runs to 15 residues. In germline, CDR1 is GTSNPN, CDR2 SVGIG (reference sequence).

Comment on this clonotype: Given a much more abundant clone one base away, this may be a read error. This sequence joins TRBV5-1 and TRBJ1-1; unclear D gene. This CDR3 comprises 14 residues. Trimming shortened V by 7 bases and J by 1 base, and 14 bases separated the two germline ends. Germline V lookup: CDR1 SGHRS, CDR2 YFSETQ. CDR3 coding DNA: TGCGCCAGCGGCTCGCAGCCCTCGAACACTGAAGCTTTCTTT. Translated, it gives CASGSQPSNTEAFF.

Ten or more counts support this clonotype. This chain links TRBV20-1 with TRBJ2-1; D is unclear. V was clipped by 6 bases and J by 2 bases, with 8 bases between them. Germline V lookup: CDR1 DFQATT, CDR2 SNEGSKA (reference sequence). The CDR3 spans 12 residues. The CDR3 here is CSAPAAYNEQFF. CDR3 nucleotide sequence: TGCAGTGCCCCGGCGGCCTACAATGAGCAGTTCTTC.

This clonotype was seen more than once but under ten times. The rearrangement joins TRBV6-1 to TRBJ2-3; 11 bases match TRBD2. The germline gives CDR1 MNHNS, CDR2 SASEGT. The CDR3 is 16 amino acids. V was clipped by 4 bases and J by 3 bases; unmatched bases: 6. In nucleotides, the CDR3 is TGTGCCAGCAGTGTAGCGGGGGGGCCGGGTACAGATACGCAGTATTTT. This gives the protein CASSVAGGPGTDTQYF.

This clonotype has ten or more counts. The V and J genes are TRBV19 and TRBJ2-1; D gene uncertain. Germline assignment: CDR1 LNHDA and CDR2 SQIVND (reference sequence). This CDR3 region has 13 residues. Trimming took 5 bases from V and 9 from J, leaving 14 bases between them. CDR3 nucleotides: TGTGCCAGTAGTGGCCTAGAACACACTGAGCAGTTCTTC. It specifies CASSGLEHTEQFF. The whole variable domain, filled in from reference TRBV19 and TRBJ2-1, reads DGGITQSPKYLFRKEGQNVTLSCEQNLNHDAMYWYRQDPGQGLRLIYYSQIVNDFQKGDIAEGYSVSREKKESFPLTVTSAQKNPTAFYLCASSGLEHTEQFFGPGTRLTVL.

This clonotype was counted at least ten times. J is TRBJ2-1 and V is TRBV27; TRBD2 matches 12 bases. The germline V gene has CDR1 MNHEY and CDR2 SMNVEV (reference sequence). V dropped 7 bases and J dropped 0; count of bases not matched to a gene: 10. The CDR3 spans 18 residues. CDR3 region: CASTTTSGRIGSYNEQFF. For the CDR3, the DNA is TGTGCCAGCACCACGACTAGCGGGAGAATAGGCTCCTACAATGAGCAGTTCTTC.

This clonotype was recorded many times. The chain links TRBV5-5 to TRBJ2-5; D perhaps matches TRBD1 (6 bases). Between the trimmed V and J ends, which lost 4 bases and 5 bases, there was a span of 15 bases. The germline V gene has CDR1 SGHKS and CDR2 YYEKEE (reference sequence). The CDR3 consists of 14 residues. The CDR3 spells CASSPGTRGETQYF. In nucleotides, the CDR3 is TGTGCCAGCAGCCCTGGAACGAGGGGGGAGACCCAGTACTTC.

About this clonotype: A much larger clone lies one base from this, so it may be a read error. This chain connects TRBV30 to TRBJ1-2; the D is unclear. CDR1 is GTSNPN and CDR2 is SVGIG in the germline V gene (reference sequence). The length of the CDR3 is 11 residues. CDR3 nucleotide sequence: TGTGCCTGGAGTGTTGATTATGGCTACGCCTTC. It specifies CAWSVDYGYAF. Full variable domain (rest looked up from reference TRBV30 and TRBJ1-2): SQTIHQWPATLVQPVGSPLSLECTVEGTSNPNLYWYRQAAGRGLQLLFYSVGIGQISSEVPQNLSASRPQDRQFILSSKKLLLSDSGFYLCAWSVDYGYAFGSGTRLTVV.

In its sample, this clonotype was seen many times. The chain recombines TRBV7-3 with TRBJ2-2; D ambiguous. The CDR3 loop spans 12 amino acids. Germline lookup yields CDR1 SGHTA and CDR2 FQGTGA. V gave up 3 bases and J gave up 6 bases, with 5 bases separating them. The CDR3, as DNA: TGTGCCAGCAGCTTCGACCCCGGGGAGCTGTTTTTT. As protein: CASSFDPGELFF.

This clonotype was seen repeatedly, ten times or more. The CDR3, as DNA: TGCGCCAGCAGCCAAGGAACAGGGGGCTTGGGAGAGCAGTACTTC. Protein: CASSQGTGGLGEQYF. J is TRBJ2-7 and V is TRBV4-1; 9 nucleotides align to TRBD1. This CDR3 is 15 amino acids long. Germline values: CDR1 MGHRA, CDR2 YSYEKL. V lost 1 base to trimming and J lost 7 bases; unmatched junction nucleotides: 8.

This clonotype has at least ten counts. CDR3 sequence reads: CAWYRRNYGYTF. CDR3 nucleotides: TGTGCCTGGTACAGGAGAAACTATGGCTACACCTTC. The rearrangement joins TRBV30 to TRBJ1-2; a possible D gene is TRBD1 (5 bases). CDR1 GTSNPN and CDR2 SVGIG come from the germline V gene (reference sequence). CDR3 size: 12 residues. Trimming took 5 bases from V and 2 from J, leaving 9 bases between them.

This clonotype was detected only a few times. This chain uses TRBV7-8 with TRBJ2-1, with D tentatively TRBD1 (6 bases). V lost 5 bases and J 9 bases, leaving 17 bases between the germline ends. The CDR3 sequence is 14 residues long. Germline CDR1 and CDR2: SGHVS and FQNEAQ. The CDR3 reads CASSHRITGSEQFF. The DNA of the CDR3 is TGTGCCAGCAGCCACCGTATTACAGGGAGTGAGCAGTTCTTC.

The gene calls are TRBV6-5 and TRBJ1-3, with D unclear. The CDR3 spans 14 residues. Germline loops: CDR1 MNHEY, CDR2 SVGAGI. V was cut by 4 bases and J by 0 bases, with 7 bases left in between. CDR3 nucleotides: TGTGCCAGCAGTTCCTCCTACTCTGGAAACACCATATATTTT. This sequence encodes CASSSSYSGNTIYF.

In this sample, this clonotype turned up many times. The gene calls are TRBV19 and TRBJ1-5; 8 positions agree with TRBD1. The V gene's germline CDR1 is LNHDA and CDR2 SQIVND (reference sequence). The junction had 14 bases not matched to a gene; V was cut back by 1 base and J by 0 bases. This CDR3 spans 20 amino acids. This chain's CDR3 is CASSIGLDRGDPYSNQPQHF. The CDR3 coding sequence is TGTGCCAGTAGTATAGGACTCGACAGGGGAGACCCTTATAGCAATCAGCCCCAGCATTTT.

This clonotype was found a few times. The chain couples TRBV10-3 to TRBJ2-3; no clear D. Trimming pared 5 bases from V and 5 bases from J, leaving 11 bases between. This CDR3 has 13 residues. The V gene's germline CDR1 is ENHRY and CDR2 SYGVKD. CDR3 bases: TGTGCCATCAGTAAGGTCGCAGTAGATACGCAGTATTTT. Encoded protein: CAISKVAVDTQYF.

The CDR3 here is CASSGTRLAGRGSYNEQFF. DNA for the CDR3: TGTGCCAGCAGCGGTACCCGGCTAGCGGGAAGGGGCTCCTACAATGAGCAGTTCTTC. This sequence joins TRBV11-3 and TRBJ2-1; 9 nucleotides match TRBD2. Looked up from germline, CDR1 is SGHNT and CDR2 is YENEEA. The CDR3 sequence is 19 residues long. Losses at the gene ends were 5 bases for V and 0 bases for J; bases not matched to a gene: 14.

This clonotype was observed a handful of times. This chain links TRBV6-1 with TRBJ1-6; D ambiguous. The germline V and J ends were trimmed by 1 base and 14 bases, with 12 bases remaining between them. The length of the CDR3 is 13 residues. Germline V CDR1 and CDR2: MNHNS, SASEGT. The CDR3 here is CASSEGAPSSLHF. DNA of the CDR3: TGTGCCAGCAGTGAAGGGGCCCCCTCGTCCCTCCACTTT.

J is TRBJ2-5 and V is TRBV19; 8 nucleotides agree with TRBD1. Per germline, CDR1 LNHDA and CDR2 SQIVND (reference sequence). The trim removed 4 bases at V and 5 bases at J, leaving 12 bases unmatched. CDR3 length equals 16 residues. CDR3 residues: CASSTPETGERETQYF. CDR3 sequence (DNA): TGTGCCAGTAGTACCCCCGAGACAGGGGAAAGGGAGACCCAGTACTTC.

This clonotype was found a few times. The V call is TRBV4-1, the J call TRBJ1-3; TRBD1 is a possible D gene (5 bases). Per germline, CDR1 MGHRA and CDR2 YSYEKL. V was shortened by 0 bases and J by 4 bases, with 10 bases between the two germline ends. The CDR3 has 15 residues. The DNA for the CDR3 is TGCGCCAGCAGCCAAGATGGAGACAGCGGAAACACCATATATTTT. As protein: CASSQDGDSGNTIYF.

The CDR3 sequence: CSADRPDFPYEQYF. CDR3 sequence (DNA): TGCAGTGCTGATCGACCAGATTTTCCCTACGAGCAGTACTTC. The rearrangement joins TRBV20-1 to TRBJ2-7; D gene ambiguous. The V and J ends lost 5 bases and 2 bases respectively, with 16 bases between them. This CDR3 comprises 14 residues. Germline-derived CDR1 and CDR2 are DFQATT and SNEGSKA (reference sequence).

The chain links TRBV6-2 or TRBV6-3 to TRBJ1-6; no reliable D call. V lost 2 bases, J lost 6 bases, and 14 bases lay in between. CDR3 length equals 16 residues. In germline, CDR1 is MNHEY, CDR2 SVGEGT. The CDR3 nucleotides are TGTGCCAGCAGTTACCCTGGGAGGTCGCCTAATTCACCCCTCCACTTT. The encoded protein is CASSYPGRSPNSPLHF.

This clonotype showed up just a few times. The chain employs TRBV7-3 and TRBJ2-3; 10 bases fit TRBD1. J gave up 2 bases and V 5 bases, and 7 bases lay outside the gene matches. The CDR3 contains 16 residues. CDR1 is SGHTA and CDR2 is FQGTGA in the germline V gene. CDR3 protein: CASSPDRGSHTDTQYF. Here the CDR3 DNA reads TGTGCCAGCAGCCCGGACAGGGGGAGCCACACAGATACGCAGTATTTT.

Details on this clonotype: At one end, the junction sequence differs from germline, possibly due to a read error. The gene calls are TRBV6-4 and TRBJ2-3, with TRBD2 matching 12 bases. This CDR3 is built from 15 residues. In germline, CDR1 is MRHNA, CDR2 SNTAGT. For the CDR3, the DNA is TGCGCCAGCAGTGACTCTAGCGGGAGGGCAGATACGCAGTATTTT. It codes for CASSDSSGRADTQYF.

The chain combines TRBV5-1 with TRBJ2-7, with 7 bases identical to TRBD1. In germline, CDR1 is SGHRS, CDR2 YFSETQ. V lost 4 bases to trimming and J lost 6 bases; unmatched junction nucleotides: 10. CDR3 length: 14 amino acids. The chain's CDR3 is CASSPGGNLGEQYF. CDR3 coding DNA: TGCGCCAGCAGCCCAGGGGGTAATTTGGGCGAGCAGTACTTC.